The following is a TCR beta chain sequence with its context. Its specificity is not known. The entry originates in a study of T cell responses to AZD1222 COVID-19 vaccine. Measured with immunoSEQ multiplex PCR; TCRdb has only the in-frame clones, and not every one. Of roughly 100,000 clones in the sample, 84% were seen once. This CDR3 has 17 amino acids. CDR1 MNHEY and CDR2 SMNVEV come from the germline V gene (reference sequence). The trim removed 5 bases at V and 5 bases at J, leaving 16 bases unmatched. Study results and limitations: It was only after the peak T cell response that any repertoires were sampled. Nearly half of the spike-specific TCRs reportedly recognize variant regions that carry no mutations. Spike-specific TCR breadth and depth were elevated following two AZD1222 doses. Donors were chiefly white British, with a greater number of females, and clonal diversity was perhaps underestimated.

The TCR was taken from an adult in good health. V is TRBV27 and J is TRBJ1-2; 8 bases line up with TRBD1. The source was peripheral blood, collected on day 0 of AZD1222 vaccination. The chain's CDR3 is CASSPRTGQGGLYGYTF. For the CDR3, the DNA is TGTGCCAGCAGTCCCCGAACCGGACAGGGAGGTCTATATGGCTACACCTTC.